A single sample is the source of the 20 T cell receptor beta chains below, sequenced in a study of OX40 agonist ivuxolimab in advanced cancers. The method was immunoSEQ multiplex PCR; TCRdb's version includes in-frame clones alone and lacks a portion of them. The data hold 80,000 to 100,000 clones, with approximately 88% observed a single time. The starting material was CD4+ or CD8+ T cells sorted from blood, obtained in a trial of the OX40 agonist ivuxolimab. All receptors come from an adult with an advanced solid tumor such as melanoma, head and neck, liver or kidney cancer.

The chain carries TRBV9 and TRBJ2-3; D uncertain. There are 13 residues in the CDR3. CDR1 is SGDLS and CDR2 is YYNGEE in the germline V gene. V lost 6 bases, J lost 3 bases, and 11 bases lay in between. The CDR3 loop reads CASKPAVTDTQYF. The DNA of the CDR3 is TGTGCCAGCAAGCCGGCAGTTACAGATACGCAGTATTTT.

The chain joins TRBV18 to TRBJ1-3; 10 bases fit TRBD1. The ends lost 3 bases at V and 4 bases at J; junction bases unmatched: 6. Germline assignment: CDR1 KGHSH and CDR2 LQKENI. The CDR3 covers 16 residues. In DNA form, the CDR3 reads TGTGCCAGCTCACCCCGGGACAGGGGATTCGGAAACACCATATATTTT. Translating gives CASSPRDRGFGNTIYF.

The chain is built from TRBV30 and TRBJ2-7; TRBD1 agrees at 9 bases. The CDR3 contains 15 residues. V trimming: 0 bases; J trimming: 4 bases; junction bases outside the gene matches: 7. In germline, CDR1 is GTSNPN, CDR2 SVGIG (reference sequence). As DNA, the CDR3 is TGTGCCTGGAGTGTACCAACAGGGGGCGGTTACGAGCAGTACTTC. Amino acids: CAWSVPTGGGYEQYF.

The rearrangement joins TRBV4-2 to TRBJ1-1; perhaps TRBD1 as D (5 bases). V was cut by 0 bases and J by 8 bases, with 16 bases left in between. The CDR3 length is 15 residues. In germline, CDR1 is LGHNA, CDR2 YNFKEQ. This chain's CDR3 is CASSQEIEWGSEAFF. CDR3 nucleotide sequence: TGTGCCAGCAGCCAAGAGATCGAATGGGGCTCCGAAGCTTTCTTT.

J is TRBJ2-3 and V is TRBV9; 7 bases align to TRBD2. J lost 1 base, V lost 4 bases, and 9 bases had no gene match. Germline CDR1 and CDR2: SGDLS and YYNGEE. The CDR3 totals 16 residues. Here the CDR3 DNA reads TGTGCCAGCAGCCCCCGAGTGGGGGGGGGCACAGATACGCAGTATTTT. The encoded protein is CASSPRVGGGTDTQYF.

V is TRBV7-2 and J is TRBJ1-3; the D is unclear. V dropped 5 bases and J dropped 4 bases, with 12 bases sitting between them. The CDR3 is 14 residues long. CDR1 and CDR2 (germline): SGHTA, FQGNSA. This chain's CDR3 is CASSTGWEGNTIYF. CDR3 nucleotides: TGTGCCAGCAGCACCGGATGGGAGGGAAACACCATATATTTT.

This sequence joins TRBV7-3 and TRBJ2-1; the match to TRBD2 covers 7 bases. The V gene's germline CDR1 is SGHTA and CDR2 FQGTGA. After removal of 8 bases from V and 0 bases from J, the junction contained 7 bases not matched to a gene. The CDR3 spans 15 residues. The CDR3 DNA reads TGTGCCAGCGGCCCGACTAGCAGCTCCTACAATGAGCAGTTCTTC. Translation: CASGPTSSSYNEQFF.

The chain recombines TRBV7-6 with TRBJ1-5; D is perhaps TRBD1 (6 bases). Germline V lookup: CDR1 SGHVS, CDR2 FNYEAQ. V lost 5 bases and J 5 bases, leaving 16 bases between the germline ends. The CDR3 consists of 15 residues. This CDR3 reads CASSQFTGRDQPQHF. The CDR3 bases are TGTGCCAGCAGCCAATTTACAGGGAGAGATCAGCCCCAGCATTTT.

With respect to this clone: As the CDR3 is not closed by the conserved phenylalanine or tryptophan, this likely results from a read error. V and J are TRBV7-2 and TRBJ1-6; D is uncertain. V was pared by 1 base and J by 6 bases, with 4 bases between. The V gene's germline CDR1 is SGHTA and CDR2 FQGNSA. This CDR3 region has 13 residues. CDR3 in amino acids: CASSLGVNSPLHL. CDR3 in DNA: TGTGCCAGCAGCTTAGGAGTTAATTCACCCCTCCACCTT.

This clone was found once. The chain recombines TRBV5-6 with TRBJ2-5; the match to TRBD1 covers 8 bases. Trimming took 5 bases from V and 1 from J; bases not matched to a gene: 7. CDR1 SGHDT and CDR2 YYEEEE come from the germline V gene. The CDR3 runs to 15 residues. This chain's CDR3 is CASSAWDRRQETQYF. As DNA, the CDR3 is TGTGCCAGCAGTGCATGGGACAGGCGCCAAGAGACCCAGTACTTC.

This clone was recorded only once. The V gene is TRBV2, the J gene TRBJ1-2; possibly TRBD1 for D (5 bases). This CDR3 is built from 13 residues. V lost 5 bases and J lost 9, with 16 bases in between. Germline V gene sequence: CDR1 SNHLY, CDR2 FYNNEI. The DNA of the CDR3 is TGTGCCAGCAGTTGGACACCCGGGGGGAGCTACACCTTC. Translating gives CASSWTPGGSYTF.

This clone was seen a single time. This chain uses TRBV7-2 with TRBJ1-3, with unresolved D. CDR1 is SGHTA, CDR2 FQGNSA, per germline. V was shortened by 1 base and J by 0 bases, with 13 bases between the two germline ends. The CDR3 contains 17 residues. The CDR3 reads CASSLVGWETSGNTIYF. DNA of the CDR3: TGTGCCAGCAGCTTAGTAGGATGGGAGACCTCTGGAAACACCATATATTTT. The full variable domain, rest sourced from reference TRBV7-2 and TRBJ1-3, is GAGVSQSPSNKVTEKGKDVELRCDPISGHTALYWYRQSLGQGLEFLIYFQGNSAPDKSGLPSDRFSAERTGGSVSTLTIQRTQQEDSAVYLCASSLVGWETSGNTIYFGEGSWLTVV.

This rearrangement joins TRBV28 to TRBJ1-5, with TRBD1 matching 7 bases. J gave up 3 bases and V 6 bases, and 5 bases lay outside the gene matches. The germline V gene has CDR1 MDHEN and CDR2 SYDVKM. The CDR3 is 14 amino acids. CDR3 residues: CASSREGANQPQHF. CDR3 in DNA: TGTGCCAGCAGCCGGGAGGGGGCCAATCAGCCCCAGCATTTT. Full variable domain (rest looked up from reference TRBV28 and TRBJ1-5): DVKVTQSSRYLVKRTGEKVFLECVQDMDHENMFWYRQDPGLGLRLIYFSYDVKMKEKGDIPEGYSVSREKKERFSLILESASTNQTSMYLCASSREGANQPQHFGDGTRLSIL.

This sequence joins TRBV5-1 and TRBJ1-3, with D perhaps TRBD1 (5 bases). CDR1 is SGHRS and CDR2 is YFSETQ in the germline V gene. V was pared by 5 bases and J by 0 bases, with 15 bases between. The CDR3 is 16 residues long. In DNA form, the CDR3 reads TGCGCCAGCAGAAGGGACGGCACTAACTCTGGAAACACCATATATTTT. This translates into CASRRDGTNSGNTIYF.

This chain uses TRBV18 with TRBJ1-2, with 7 bases identical to TRBD1. The length of the CDR3 is 14 residues. V shed 6 bases and J 3 bases; nucleotides not matched to a gene: 7. Germline V lookup: CDR1 KGHSH, CDR2 LQKENI. CDR3 sequence: CASSSRQGHYGYTF. Here the CDR3 DNA reads TGTGCCAGCTCGTCTAGACAGGGACACTATGGCTACACCTTC.

The rearrangement joins TRBV4-1 to TRBJ1-5; maybe TRBD1 (5 bases). The V end lost 4 bases, the J end lost 7 bases, and 14 bases lay between the germline ends. CDR3 length: 14 residues. Per the germline V gene, CDR1 is MGHRA and CDR2 is YSYEKL. The chain's CDR3 is CASSLREIGQPQHF. CDR3 in DNA: TGCGCCAGCAGCCTCAGGGAGATCGGGCAGCCCCAGCATTTT.

The chain recombines TRBV10-3 with TRBJ2-2; no reliable D call. Germline CDR1 and CDR2: ENHRY and SYGVKD. Trimming pared 7 bases from V and 2 bases from J, leaving 5 bases between. This CDR3 is 12 amino acids long. The DNA of the CDR3 is TGTGCCATCACCGATAACACCGGGGAGCTGTTTTTT. Encoded protein: CAITDNTGELFF.

This chain joins TRBV5-1 and TRBJ2-7; D might be TRBD1 or TRBD2, each matching 5 bases. CDR1 is SGHRS, CDR2 YFSETQ, per germline. V gave up 2 bases and J gave up 2 bases, with 17 bases separating them. The CDR3 has 16 amino acids. CDR3 nucleotides: TGCGCCAGCAGCTTTGAGATTGGGGGAATGCCCTACGAGCAGTACTTC. Translated, it gives CASSFEIGGMPYEQYF.

This chain connects TRBV5-1 to TRBJ2-7; weak D call: TRBD2 (7 bases). The germline gives CDR1 SGHRS, CDR2 YFSETQ. V was pared by 5 bases and J by 4 bases, with 16 bases between. There are 14 residues in the CDR3. CDR3: CASSQRGGRYEQYF. DNA for the CDR3: TGCGCCAGCAGTCAGAGGGGGGGTCGGTACGAGCAGTACTTC.

CDR3 DNA sequence: TGTGCCAGTAGTATAGGGGGTTCCAGCAGCTACAATGAGCAGTTCTTC. Protein product: CASSIGGSSSYNEQFF. The chain is built from TRBV19 and TRBJ2-1; D is uncertain. The CDR3 spans 16 residues. V lost 1 base, J lost 3 bases, and 13 bases lay in between. CDR1 LNHDA and CDR2 SQIVND come from the germline V gene (reference sequence).